A single count supports the clone carrying this TCR beta chain. Its cognate antigen is unknown. This sample was taken from a study of early stage breast cancer tumors. Overall study: About 8 ER+/PR+/HER2- tumors were invasive ductal; a few were invasive lobular.

Study outcomes and limitations: Blood repertoires resembled normal breast more than tumor. Commonly generated sequences made up most enriched TCRB sequences shared between patients. Functional markers like CD4, CD8 and FOXP3 were missed in bulk sequencing.

Measured with immunoSEQ multiplex PCR; TCRdb has only the in-frame clones, and not every one. The sample has approximately 33,000 clones; approximately 70% are singletons. Trimming took 1 base from V and 7 from J, leaving 13 bases between them. The CDR3 runs 15 residues. Germline values: CDR1 SGHTA, CDR2 FQGNSA. What was sequenced was blood. This clonotype was sampled from a person between 35 and 49 years old with breast cancer. The chain is built from TRBV7-2 and TRBJ2-2; the D gene is possibly TRBD1 (6 bases). CDR3 sequence reads: CASSLDRGSGGELFF. DNA for the CDR3: TGTGCCAGCAGCTTAGATAGGGGGTCGGGCGGGGAGCTGTTTTTT.